One and the same sample provided the 18 T cell receptor beta chains below, sequenced in a study of T cells in Graves' hyperthyroidism and ophthalmopathy. TCR beta CDR3 sequences were amplified from RNA transcripts. In the first-round RT-PCR of the TCR CDR3, the HTBI primer set was used. TCRdb independently ran MiXCR on the multiplex PCR reads; one entry per CDR3 protein. The repertoire holds approximately 560,000 distinct CDR3 sequences, 40% to 55% seen once, with roughly 8.2% in the top ten. Input material: peripheral blood or thyroid tissue (not recorded which). These receptor sequences come from a woman younger than 30 with Graves' hyperthyroidism.

The chain joins TRBV7-8 to TRBJ1-4; 9 bases are a match to TRBD1. V lost 3 bases to trimming and J lost 8 bases; unmatched junction nucleotides: 4. Germline V gene lookup returns CDR1 SGHVS and CDR2 FQNEAQ. This CDR3 is 14 amino acids long. The CDR3 protein is CASSLTGGVEKLFF. Written as DNA, the CDR3 is TGTGCCAGCAGCTTGACAGGGGGTGTGGAAAAACTGTTTTTT.

This CDR3 is CAGGQGRAEAFF. The CDR3 nucleotides read TGTGCCGGGGGGCAGGGTAGAGCTGAAGCTTTCTTT. The V and J genes are TRBV2 and TRBJ1-1, with D possibly TRBD1 on 6 matching bases. Germline assignment: CDR1 SNHLY and CDR2 FYNNEI. Trimming cost V 11 bases and J 6 bases, with 16 bases left between them. The CDR3 runs 12 residues.

The gene calls are TRBV25-1 and TRBJ2-7; tentatively, D is TRBD2 (6 bases). The CDR3 extends over 15 amino acids. V was pared by 7 bases and J by 2 bases, with 18 bases between. CDR1 and CDR2 from the germline V gene are MGHDK and SYGVNS. The CDR3 spells CASTPVGTGAYEQYF. CDR3 bases: TGTGCCAGCACCCCCGTGGGGACGGGGGCCTACGAGCAGTACTTC.

At least ten counts were recorded for this clonotype. Mismatch with germline at one junction end may stem from a read error. This chain uses TRBV7-6 with TRBJ1-2; possibly TRBD1 for D (5 bases). CDR3 length: 11 amino acids. The germline V gene has CDR1 SGHVS and CDR2 FNYEAQ. CDR3 nucleotides: TGCGCCAGCACCCAGGGTGGCGGCTACACCTTC. This translates into CASTQGGGYTF.

The sample holds a few counts of this clonotype. The chain links TRBV29-1 to TRBJ2-7; TRBD2 matches 9 bases. The CDR3 is 13 residues long. The trim removed 2 bases at V and 5 bases at J, leaving 4 bases unmatched. Germline CDR1 SQVTM, CDR2 ANQGSEA. The CDR3 DNA follows: TGCAGCGTTGAAATGGTAGCGGGAGACGAGCAGTACTTC. Protein sequence: CSVEMVAGDEQYF.

Concerning this clonotype: A clone one base away is much larger, so this may be a read error. The chain has TRBV7-2 and TRBJ2-5, with 8 bases fitting TRBD1. The CDR3 sequence is 15 residues long. Germline V lookup: CDR1 SGHTA, CDR2 FQGNSA. CDR3 residues: CAGSQAKDRAETQYF. The DNA for the CDR3 is TGTGCCGGCAGCCAAGCCAAGGACAGGGCTGAGACCCAGTACTTC.

This clonotype showed up just once. The junction shows a germline mismatch at one end, possibly a read error. DNA for the CDR3: TGTGCTCGAGATGGGAGGTGGGCCGGGGAGCTGTTTTTT. It translates to CARDGRWAGELFF. The rearrangement joins TRBV10-2 to TRBJ2-2, with a weak D call TRBD2 (6 bases). In germline, CDR1 is WSHSY, CDR2 SAAADI. This CDR3 contains 13 residues.

This clonotype was seen ten or more times. This chain connects TRBV7-9 to TRBJ1-1, with D unclear. Trimming left V 7 bases short and J 2 bases short, with 14 bases between. Per germline, CDR1 SEHNR and CDR2 FQNEAQ (reference sequence). This CDR3 spans 14 amino acids. The CDR3 bases are TGTGCCAGCACCCTCGGGTCCCGAAACACTGAAGCTTTCTTT. This translates into CASTLGSRNTEAFF.

The J gene is TRBJ1-2, the V gene TRBV24-1; D might be TRBD1 (6 bases). Germline CDR1 and CDR2: KGHDR and SFDVKD. This CDR3 is 12 amino acids long. The V and J ends lost 11 bases and 6 bases respectively, with 15 bases between them. The CDR3 DNA follows: TGTGCCAGCAGGGGCGCTGAGGATGGCTACACCTTC. It specifies CASRGAEDGYTF.

This clonotype was seen a few times. The V gene is TRBV12-3 or TRBV12-4, the J gene TRBJ2-5; D is perhaps TRBD1 (6 bases). There are 13 residues in the CDR3. V dropped 5 bases and J dropped 3 bases, with 10 bases sitting between them. The CDR3 region has the DNA TGTGCCAGCAGTGGCTGGACAGAAGAGACCCAGTACTTC. Translation gives CASSGWTEETQYF.

This chain links TRBV15 with TRBJ1-4; no definite D call. The V and J ends lost 3 bases and 8 bases respectively, with 10 bases between them. Germline lookup yields CDR1 LNHNV and CDR2 YYDKDF (reference sequence). This CDR3 has 13 amino acids. CDR3 residues: CATSRDYREKLFF. For the CDR3, the DNA is TGTGCCACCAGCAGGGACTATCGGGAAAAACTGTTTTTT.

V is TRBV29-1 and J is TRBJ1-1; no definite D call. This CDR3 is 12 amino acids long. The V and J ends lost 7 bases and 4 bases respectively, with 13 bases between them. The germline V gene has CDR1 SQVTM and CDR2 ANQGSEA. The CDR3 sequence: CSAPGNPTEAFF. Written as DNA, the CDR3 is TGCAGCGCTCCGGGAAACCCCACTGAAGCTTTCTTT.

This clonotype appeared a single time. Germline and junction disagree at one end, which may indicate a read error. This chain uses TRBV7-2 with TRBJ1-2; no clear D. The length of the CDR3 is 13 residues. Germline CDR1 reads SGHTA; CDR2 reads FQGNSA. The CDR3 nucleotides are TGTGCCAACAGCGCGTCACACAGCTATGGCTACACCTTC. Its protein product is CANSASHSYGYTF.

This clonotype turned up a few times. The rearrangement joins TRBV19 to TRBJ1-2; D possibly corresponds to TRBD1 (6 bases). The length of the CDR3 is 15 residues. Germline V gene data show CDR1 as LNHDA and CDR2 as SQIVND (reference sequence). Trimming shortened V by 9 bases and J by 4 bases, and 21 bases separated the two germline ends. DNA of the CDR3: TGTGCCAGCTACCCGGACAGCCTTGACGGCTATGGCTACACCTTC. The encoded protein is CASYPDSLDGYGYTF.

To note about this clonotype: Sequence at one end of the junction differs from germline and may be a read error. V usage is TRBV7-9 and J usage is TRBJ1-1, with a possible D match to TRBD1 (5 bases). The V gene's germline CDR1 is SEHNR and CDR2 FQNEAQ (reference sequence). The CDR3 runs to 14 residues. CDR3 DNA: TGTGCCGGCAGCTTAGGAGGGGTGAACACTGAAGCTTTCTTT. Protein: CAGSLGGVNTEAFF.

The chain has TRBV29-1 and TRBJ2-3; 9 bases line up with TRBD1. From germline, CDR1 is SQVTM and CDR2 ANQGSEA. The CDR3 sequence is 15 residues long. J lost 7 bases, V lost 6 bases, and 14 bases had no gene match. CDR3: CSVRREQGAINTQYF. The CDR3 nucleotides read TGCAGCGTGCGGCGGGAACAGGGGGCGATTAATACGCAGTATTTT.

The sample holds many counts of this clonotype. V usage is TRBV10-3 and J usage is TRBJ1-4, with D possibly being TRBD1 (5 bases). CDR1 and CDR2 from the germline V gene are ENHRY and SYGVKD. The CDR3 is 15 amino acids. V lost 0 bases, J lost 6 bases, and 11 bases lay in between. CDR3 residues: CAISESGGDDEKLFF. Here the CDR3 DNA reads TGTGCCATCAGTGAGTCAGGAGGGGACGATGAAAAACTGTTTTTT.

V is TRBV29-1 and J is TRBJ2-7; TRBD2 matches 8 bases. Germline CDR1 SQVTM, CDR2 ANQGSEA. The ends lost 1 base at V and 2 bases at J; junction bases unmatched: 4. CDR3 length: 14 residues. CDR3: CSVEVAGTTYEQYF. The CDR3 bases are TGCAGCGTTGAAGTAGCGGGAACAACCTACGAGCAGTACTTC.